A single sample is the source of the 29 T cell receptor beta chains below, sequenced in a study of CD8 T cells in ankylosing spondylitis. General study findings and limits: Apparently characteristic of ankylosing spondylitis blood was a TCR beta motif (fewer than 10 highly homologous variants).

No antigen has been assigned to these receptors. TCRdb ran MiXCR on the 5' RACE reads and lists one entry per CDR3 protein. In the table there are about 390,000 distinct CDR3 sequences, approximately 20% of which are singletons. The sequenced sample was blood, either unsorted or a sorted T cell fraction (not recorded which). These receptors were taken from a male donor with ankylosing spondylitis.

J is TRBJ2-3 and V is TRBV9; no definite D call. The germline V gene encodes CDR1 SGDLS and CDR2 YYNGEE. Trimming removed 3 bases from V and 0 bases from J, with 8 bases in between. The CDR3 loop spans 14 amino acids. CDR3 bases: TGTGCCAGCAGCGCCCTCCCTAGCACAGATACGCAGTATTTT. This translates into CASSALPSTDTQYF.

The chain couples TRBV6-2 or TRBV6-3 to TRBJ2-7; no clear D. The germline V gene has CDR1 MNHEY and CDR2 SVGEGT. Trimming pared 0 bases from V and 0 bases from J, leaving 3 bases between. This CDR3 contains 13 residues. The CDR3 spells CASSYSVSYEQYF. The CDR3 region has the DNA TGTGCCAGCAGTTACTCCGTCTCCTACGAGCAGTACTTC.

This clonotype was observed a few times. Given the absence of the conserved phenylalanine or tryptophan at the CDR3 end, a read error is likely. The V and J genes are TRBV7-2 and TRBJ2-3, with 8 bases fitting TRBD2. CDR3 length: 14 amino acids. V trimming: 4 bases; J trimming: 4 bases; junction bases outside the gene matches: 4. The germline V gene has CDR1 SGHTA and CDR2 FQGNSA. CDR3 residues: CASSWGREADTQYC. The CDR3 nucleotides are TGTGCCAGCAGCTGGGGGCGGGAGGCAGATACGCAGTATTGT.

This clonotype was detected many times. This sequence joins TRBV10-3 and TRBJ2-7; 10 nucleotides agree with TRBD2. V lost 7 bases, J lost 2 bases, and 8 bases stayed unmatched. The CDR3 has 15 residues. Looked up from germline, CDR1 is ENHRY and CDR2 is SYGVKD. CDR3 sequence (DNA): TGTGCCATCATAGGGGGGCTAGCGGGAGCCTACGAGCAGTACTTC. It is translated as CAIIGGLAGAYEQYF.

The chain recombines TRBV6-1 with TRBJ1-1; possibly TRBD1 for D (5 bases). Germline values: CDR1 MNHNS, CDR2 SASEGT. With 2 bases removed from V and 1 base from J, the gap between germline ends came to 20 bases. CDR3 length: 18 amino acids. The CDR3: CASSERVLSGTENTEAFF. The CDR3 region has the DNA TGTGCCAGCAGTGAAAGAGTTTTATCTGGGACGGAGAACACTGAAGCTTTCTTT.

The chain uses TRBV21-1 and TRBJ1-5. TRBV21-1 is described as a pseudogene. The CDR3 covers 16 residues. The CDR3 nucleotides read TGTGCCAGCAGCCAAAAGGGAGGGGGGAGCAATCAGCCCCAGCATTTT. Amino acid sequence: CASSQKGGGSNQPQHF.

The rearrangement links TRBV5-1 to TRBJ2-7, with D possibly being TRBD1 (5 bases). The V and J ends lost 0 bases and 6 bases respectively, with 19 bases between them. CDR1 and CDR2 (germline): SGHRS, YFSETQ. The CDR3 runs 16 residues. The CDR3 DNA reads TGCGCCAGCAGCTTGGGGCCACAGGTTTCGGAAAGCGAGCAGTACTTC. As protein: CASSLGPQVSESEQYF.

CDR3 loop: CASSLFPDPYNEQFF. As DNA, the CDR3 is TGTGCCAGCAGCTTATTTCCGGACCCGTACAATGAGCAGTTCTTC. This sequence joins TRBV7-2 and TRBJ2-1; D is ambiguous. The germline V gene has CDR1 SGHTA and CDR2 FQGNSA. Trimming took off 2 bases at V and 4 bases at J, with 12 bases between the two ends. The CDR3 consists of 15 residues.

This clonotype was observed a handful of times. The chain joins TRBV12-3 or TRBV12-4 to TRBJ2-2; D is perhaps TRBD1 (5 bases). The CDR3 totals 15 residues. Trimming removed 10 bases at V and 0 bases at J, with 15 bases between. DNA for the CDR3: TGTGCCATCAGGGTTGGGCTGACGAACACCGGGGAGCTGTTTTTT. As protein: CAIRVGLTNTGELFF.

This clonotype was observed a handful of times. V is TRBV7-8 and J is TRBJ1-4, with a tentative D call TRBD1 (5 bases). The CDR3 runs to 17 residues. Germline CDR1 and CDR2: SGHVS and FQNEAQ. Trimming removed 5 bases at V and 5 bases at J, with 21 bases between. The CDR3 nucleotides are TGTGCCAGCAGCAGATCCACCCCGGGACGGAGGAATGAAAAACTGTTTTTT. It translates to CASSRSTPGRRNEKLFF.

This clonotype was found a few times. This chain joins TRBV7-9 and TRBJ1-2, with 8 bases aligning to TRBD1. With 6 bases clipped from V and 0 bases from J, the junction kept 6 bases outside the gene matches. The CDR3 is made up of 15 amino acids. The V gene's germline CDR1 is SEHNR and CDR2 FQNEAQ (reference sequence). The CDR3 region is CASSRRQGTNYGYTF. CDR3 nucleotides: TGTGCCAGCAGTCGTAGACAGGGGACTAACTATGGCTACACCTTC.

The V call is TRBV11-3, the J call TRBJ2-7; 10 bases are shared with TRBD1. This CDR3 has 16 residues. J gave up 3 bases and V 3 bases, and 8 bases lay outside the gene matches. Germline V gives CDR1 SGHNT, CDR2 YENEEA. The CDR3: CASSFMTGTGDYEQYF. The CDR3 region has the DNA TGTGCCAGCAGCTTCATGACCGGGACAGGGGACTACGAGCAGTACTTC.

This clonotype was seen many times. The genes are TRBV4-2 and TRBJ2-1; TRBD2 is a possible D gene (5 bases). Trimming pared 2 bases from V and 8 bases from J, leaving 16 bases between. Germline CDR1 and CDR2: LGHNA and YNFKEQ. The CDR3 loop spans 15 amino acids. The chain's CDR3 is CASSQRGNIYDEQFF. CDR3 coding DNA: TGTGCCAGCAGCCAAAGAGGGAACATTTACGATGAGCAGTTCTTC.

The gene calls are TRBV20-1 and TRBJ1-1, with a possible D match to TRBD1 (5 bases). Germline-derived CDR1 and CDR2 are DFQATT and SNEGSKA (reference sequence). V lost 5 bases to trimming and J lost 0 bases, with 7 bases between them. This CDR3 is 12 amino acids long. The CDR3 reads CSASRVNTEAFF. CDR3 sequence (DNA): TGCAGTGCTTCCAGGGTGAACACTGAAGCTTTCTTT.

The J gene is TRBJ1-1, the V gene TRBV27, with D uncertain. Germline-derived CDR1 and CDR2 are MNHEY and SMNVEV (reference sequence). Between the trimmed V and J ends, which lost 0 bases and 1 base, there was a span of 15 bases. CDR3 length: 17 residues. The CDR3 reads CASSLSRGLGWNTEAFF. Here the CDR3 DNA reads TGTGCCAGCAGTTTATCCCGCGGTTTGGGTTGGAACACTGAAGCTTTCTTT.

This clonotype was found many times. The genes are TRBV12-3 or TRBV12-4 and TRBJ2-2; D not certain. This CDR3 region has 13 residues. With 0 bases removed from V and 5 bases from J, the gap between germline ends came to 4 bases. The CDR3 sequence: CASSLARTGELFF. The DNA for the CDR3 is TGTGCCAGCAGTTTAGCAAGAACCGGGGAGCTGTTTTTT.

This sequence joins TRBV7-2 and TRBJ2-1; tentative D call: TRBD2 (5 bases). Trimming stripped 5 bases from V and 1 base from J, with 12 bases between. There are 15 residues in the CDR3. Germline V gene sequence: CDR1 SGHTA, CDR2 FQGNSA. The chain's CDR3 is CASSTGLISYNEQFF. Written as DNA, the CDR3 is TGTGCCAGCAGCACCGGACTGATTTCCTACAATGAGCAGTTCTTC.

This clonotype has more than one count but fewer than ten. V usage is TRBV27 and J usage is TRBJ2-3; possible D gene TRBD2, 6 bases. CDR1 and CDR2 from the germline V gene are MNHEY and SMNVEV (reference sequence). V lost 5 bases and J 4 bases, leaving 22 bases between the germline ends. The CDR3 is made up of 17 amino acids. The DNA of the CDR3 is TGTGCCAGCAGTCCCCGACTTGCGGGACTGGTCGCAGATACGCAGTATTTT. Its translation is CASSPRLAGLVADTQYF.

This clonotype came up a few times. The genes are TRBV20-1 and TRBJ2-3; 11 bases fit TRBD2. Germline values: CDR1 DFQATT, CDR2 SNEGSKA (reference sequence). The CDR3 covers 13 residues. For the CDR3, the DNA is TGCAGCGGATTAGCGGGAGGGCCGAATACGCAGTATTTT. Translation gives CSGLAGGPNTQYF.

This clonotype was detected a few times. J is TRBJ2-3 and V is TRBV2; perhaps TRBD2 as D (6 bases). Germline loops: CDR1 SNHLY, CDR2 FYNNEI. Between the trimmed V and J ends, which lost 4 bases and 4 bases, there was a span of 9 bases. The CDR3 runs to 13 residues. CDR3: CASSAASADTQYF. CDR3 DNA: TGTGCCAGCAGTGCCGCTAGCGCAGATACGCAGTATTTT.

This chain joins TRBV6-2 or TRBV6-3 and TRBJ2-1; 14 bases fit TRBD2. Germline V lookup: CDR1 MNHEY, CDR2 SVGEGT. V lost 2 bases to trimming and J lost 6 bases; unmatched junction nucleotides: 12. This CDR3 is 19 amino acids long. The CDR3 spells CASSYPSGLAGGLGNEQFF. The CDR3 region has the DNA TGTGCCAGCAGTTACCCCTCAGGACTAGCGGGAGGTTTGGGCAATGAGCAGTTCTTC.

The CDR3 region is CASSYSATTAKNIQYF. The DNA for the CDR3 is TGTGCCAGCAGTTACTCTGCCACAACGGCCAAAAACATTCAGTACTTC. The chain couples TRBV6-5 to TRBJ2-4; D gene uncertain. This CDR3 spans 16 amino acids. The ends were cut back, 0 bases at V and 1 base at J, with 10 bases in the middle. CDR1 is MNHEY and CDR2 is SVGAGI in the germline V gene.

This sequence joins TRBV19 and TRBJ2-5; either TRBD1 or TRBD2 may supply D (5 bases each). Germline V gene sequence: CDR1 LNHDA, CDR2 SQIVND (reference sequence). This CDR3 is built from 17 residues. Trimming took 2 bases from V and 1 from J, leaving 17 bases between them. The CDR3 spells CASSITGSRVFQETQYF. Written as DNA, the CDR3 is TGTGCCAGTAGTATAACGGGAAGCAGGGTTTTCCAAGAGACCCAGTACTTC.

V usage is TRBV20-1 and J usage is TRBJ1-1; D unclear. Germline V gene data show CDR1 as DFQATT and CDR2 as SNEGSKA (reference sequence). This CDR3 comprises 16 residues. CDR3 coding DNA: TGCAGAGCTCAGACGGCCGAGCGGGGAGGAAACACTGAAGCTTTCTTT. This encodes CRAQTAERGGNTEAFF.

This clonotype has more than one count but fewer than ten. The rearrangement uses TRBV12-3 or TRBV12-4 and TRBJ1-2; the match to TRBD1 covers 8 bases. The CDR3 length is 18 residues. After removal of 5 bases from V and 4 bases from J, the junction contained 18 bases not matched to a gene. CDR3: CASSARDRLTSLTYGYTF. CDR3 nucleotides: TGTGCCAGCAGTGCCCGGGACAGGCTGACGTCCTTAACCTATGGCTACACCTTC.

This clonotype was observed a few times. This chain connects TRBV12-3 or TRBV12-4 to TRBJ2-1; 7 bases match TRBD2. Trimming took 6 bases from V and 4 from J; bases not matched to a gene: 9. The CDR3 has 15 amino acids. The CDR3 is CASSPRLADYNEQFF. In DNA form, the CDR3 reads TGTGCCAGCAGCCCGCGTCTAGCGGATTACAATGAGCAGTTCTTC.

V and J are TRBV10-3 and TRBJ2-7; D could derive from TRBD1 or TRBD2 (5 bases each). Germline V gene data show CDR1 as ENHRY and CDR2 as SYGVKD. Trimming shortened V by 2 bases and J by 0 bases, and 11 bases separated the two germline ends. CDR3 length: 15 amino acids. In DNA form, the CDR3 reads TGTGCCATCAGTGAGGGGTGGGACGGCTCCTACGAGCAGTACTTC. It translates to CAISEGWDGSYEQYF.

This chain joins TRBV12-3 or TRBV12-4 and TRBJ2-1; weak D call: TRBD2 (5 bases). The V end was cut by 3 bases, the J end by 5 bases, with 14 bases between. The CDR3 is made up of 15 amino acids. CDR3 in amino acids: CASSFSSLGNNEQFF. CDR3 in DNA: TGTGCCAGCAGTTTTTCTAGCTTAGGGAACAATGAGCAGTTCTTC.

In its sample, this clonotype was seen once. In this CDR3 the conserved last residue, phenylalanine or tryptophan, is missing, so a read error is likely. The chain has TRBV28 and TRBJ2-2, with 11 bases matching TRBD2. The CDR3 runs 16 residues. The germline V gene encodes CDR1 MDHEN and CDR2 SYDVKM. Losses at the gene ends were 7 bases for V and 4 bases for J; bases not matched to a gene: 8. The CDR3 spells CASKIAGGPGTGELFL. The CDR3 coding sequence is TGTGCCAGCAAAATAGCGGGAGGGCCGGGCACCGGGGAGCTGTTTCTT.